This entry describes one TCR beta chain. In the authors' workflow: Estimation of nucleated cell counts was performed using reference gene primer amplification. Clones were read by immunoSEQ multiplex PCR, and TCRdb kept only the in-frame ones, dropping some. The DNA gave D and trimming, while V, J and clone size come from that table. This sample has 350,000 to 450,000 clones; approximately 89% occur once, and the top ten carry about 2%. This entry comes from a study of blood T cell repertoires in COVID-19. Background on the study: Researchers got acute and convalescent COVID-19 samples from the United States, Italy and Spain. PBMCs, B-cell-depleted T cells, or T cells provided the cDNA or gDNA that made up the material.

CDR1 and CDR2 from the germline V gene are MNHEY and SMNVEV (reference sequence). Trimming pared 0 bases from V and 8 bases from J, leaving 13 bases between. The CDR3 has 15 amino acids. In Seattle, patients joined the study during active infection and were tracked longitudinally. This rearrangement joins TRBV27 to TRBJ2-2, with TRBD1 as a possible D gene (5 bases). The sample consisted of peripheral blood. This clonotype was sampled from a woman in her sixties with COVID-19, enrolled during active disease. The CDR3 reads CASSLSMSSGGELFF. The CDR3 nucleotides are TGTGCCAGCAGTTTATCGATGTCCTCAGGGGGGGAGCTGTTTTTT.